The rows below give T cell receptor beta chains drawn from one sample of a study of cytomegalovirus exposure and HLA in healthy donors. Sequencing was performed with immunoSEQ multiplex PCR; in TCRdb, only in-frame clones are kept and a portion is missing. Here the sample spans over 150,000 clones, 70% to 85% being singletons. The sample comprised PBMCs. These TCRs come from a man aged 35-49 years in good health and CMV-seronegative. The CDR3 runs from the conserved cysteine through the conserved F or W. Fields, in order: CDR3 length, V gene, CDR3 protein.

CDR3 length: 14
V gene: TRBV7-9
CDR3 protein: CASSPSYFPYEQYF

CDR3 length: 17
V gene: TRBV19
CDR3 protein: CASKNGQGASGANVLTF

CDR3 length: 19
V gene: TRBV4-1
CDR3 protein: CASSQGLTHASHVGNTIYF

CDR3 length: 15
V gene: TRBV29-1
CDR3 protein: CSVLRDRGRVNEQFF

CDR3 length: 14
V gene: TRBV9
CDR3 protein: CASSPRTSLDTQYF

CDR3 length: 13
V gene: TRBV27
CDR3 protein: CASSLSGAGELFF

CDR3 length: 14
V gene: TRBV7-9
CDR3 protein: CSSSWIANNEKLFF

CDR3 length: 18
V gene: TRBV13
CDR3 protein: CASSLMSSGGLAKNSQYF

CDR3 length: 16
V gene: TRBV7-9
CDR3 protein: CASSSEGSGSTDTQYF

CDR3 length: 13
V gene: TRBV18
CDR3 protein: CASSLKQGNEQFF

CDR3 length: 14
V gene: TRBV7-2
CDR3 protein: CASSRDRGNEKLFF

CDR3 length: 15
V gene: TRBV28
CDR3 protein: CASSLWGQGSYEQYF

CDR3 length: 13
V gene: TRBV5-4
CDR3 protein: CASSLDSQETQYF

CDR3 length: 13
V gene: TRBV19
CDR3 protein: CASRDTNGNEQFF

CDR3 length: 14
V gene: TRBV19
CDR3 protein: CASSTAKRTSAQFF

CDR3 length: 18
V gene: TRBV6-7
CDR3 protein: CASRSYRRWGQGYAEAFF

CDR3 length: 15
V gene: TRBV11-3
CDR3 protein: CASSLDRRDNNEQFF

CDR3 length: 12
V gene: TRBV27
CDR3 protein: CAIKTGANGLTF

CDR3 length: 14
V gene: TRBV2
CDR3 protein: CASGRDGASYEQYF

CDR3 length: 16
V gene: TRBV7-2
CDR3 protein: CASSLGGTDTKYGYTF

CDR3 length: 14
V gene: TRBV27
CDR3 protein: CASRRGPNTGELFF

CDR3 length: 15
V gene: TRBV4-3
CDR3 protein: CASSQDRAGGYEQYF

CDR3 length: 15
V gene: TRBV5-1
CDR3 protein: CASSLDTEPNTEAFF

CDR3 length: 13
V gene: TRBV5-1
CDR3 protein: CASSLEGLGEQYF

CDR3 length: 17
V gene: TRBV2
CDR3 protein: CASSQWDIPIETGELFF

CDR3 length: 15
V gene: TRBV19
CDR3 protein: CASSPQRGVDFEQFF

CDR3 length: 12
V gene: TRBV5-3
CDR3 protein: CARSAGAETQYF

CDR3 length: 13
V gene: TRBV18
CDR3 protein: CASSPYRSYEQYF

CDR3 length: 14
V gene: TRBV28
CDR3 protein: CASSLAADQETQYF

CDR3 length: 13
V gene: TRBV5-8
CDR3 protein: CASSFRGSNGYTF

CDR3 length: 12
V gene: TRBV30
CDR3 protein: CAWMRAGDGYTF

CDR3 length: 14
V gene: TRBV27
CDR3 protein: CASRSLTGLYGYTF

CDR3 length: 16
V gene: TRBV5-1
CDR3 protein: CASSLDSGTGDSPLHF

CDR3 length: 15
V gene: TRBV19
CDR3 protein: CASLTRETSNQPQHF

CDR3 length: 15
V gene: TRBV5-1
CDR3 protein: CASSLEGTGTYEQYF

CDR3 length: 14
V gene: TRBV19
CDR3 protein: CASATGTRTDTQYF

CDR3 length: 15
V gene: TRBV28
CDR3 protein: CASSFVRASNQPQHF

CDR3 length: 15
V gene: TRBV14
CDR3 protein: CASSQAGRITDTQYF

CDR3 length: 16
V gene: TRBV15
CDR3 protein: CATSREPDRPLPEQYF

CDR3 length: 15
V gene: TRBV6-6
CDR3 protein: CASSYSGGGNTEAFF

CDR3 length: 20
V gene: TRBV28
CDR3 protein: CASSSLGGTSGLRFSYEQYF

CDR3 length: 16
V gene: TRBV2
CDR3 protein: CASRILAGVNTGELFF

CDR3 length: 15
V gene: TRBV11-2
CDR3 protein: CASRQTGTGANVLTF

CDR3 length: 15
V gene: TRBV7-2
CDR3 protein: CASSSSGRAENEQYF

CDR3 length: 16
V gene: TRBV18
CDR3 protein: CASSRNRVPSTEEQYF

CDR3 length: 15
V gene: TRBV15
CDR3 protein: CATRGSGSQYNEQFF

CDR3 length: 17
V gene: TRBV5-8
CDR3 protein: CASSPFLVRGYTGELFF

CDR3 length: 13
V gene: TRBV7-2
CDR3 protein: CASSLQVNTEAFF

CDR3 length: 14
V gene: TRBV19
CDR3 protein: CASSIDLSGQKAFF

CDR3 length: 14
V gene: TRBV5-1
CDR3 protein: CASRQGVNTGELFF

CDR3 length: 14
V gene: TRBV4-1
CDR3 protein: CASSLGQLYNEQFF